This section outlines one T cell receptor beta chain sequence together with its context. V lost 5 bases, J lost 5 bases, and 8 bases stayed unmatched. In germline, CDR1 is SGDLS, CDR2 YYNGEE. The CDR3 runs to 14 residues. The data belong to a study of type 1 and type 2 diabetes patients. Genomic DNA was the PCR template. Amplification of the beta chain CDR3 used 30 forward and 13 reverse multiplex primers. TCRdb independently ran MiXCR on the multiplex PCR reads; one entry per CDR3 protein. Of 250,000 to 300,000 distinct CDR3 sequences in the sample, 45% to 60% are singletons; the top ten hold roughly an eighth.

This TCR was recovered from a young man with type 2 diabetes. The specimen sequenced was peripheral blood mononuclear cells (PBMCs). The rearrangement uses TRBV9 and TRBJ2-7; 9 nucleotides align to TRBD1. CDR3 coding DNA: TGTGCCAGCAGTCCGGGACAGGGTTTCGACGAGCAGTACTTC. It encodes CASSPGQGFDEQYF.